These T cell receptor beta chains were read from a single sample in a study of brain T cells in children with intractable seizures. The data were produced by immunoSEQ multiplex PCR, yet TCRdb's version contains in-frame clones alone and is incomplete. The sample has about 340,000 clones, over 90% seen once. Here the sequenced sample was peripheral blood, taken around 5 months after surgery. The receptors originated from a boy younger than two with tuberous sclerosis and intractable seizures. The CDR3 runs from the conserved cysteine through the conserved F or W. D genes are given only for firm matches. Size is omitted from some rows. Given values are once, few, many or a class for expanded clones.

CDR3nt	CDR3aa	d_gene	abundance	v_gene	j_gene
TGTGCCAGCAGCCTGGTAGGGGGGTTGGCTGGTGAGCAGTTCTTC	CASSLVGGLAGEQFF	NA	NA	TRBV4-2	TRBJ2-1
TGTGCCAGCAGTGAAATGTGGCCCACGGGGTACGAGCAGTACTTC	CASSEMWPTGYEQYF	NA	NA	TRBV6-1	TRBJ2-7
TGTGCCAGCACCTACAGGAACGAGCAGTACTTC	CASTYRNEQYF	NA	NA	TRBV27	TRBJ2-7
TGTGCCAGCAGTGAGGTAGATCGGGATCAGCCCCAGCATTTT	CASSEVDRDQPQHF	NA	NA	TRBV6-1	TRBJ1-5
TGTGCCAGCAGTTACTCGGGCCCCCCGGAGCCCCAGCATTTT	CASSYSGPPEPQHF	NA	NA	TRBV6-5	TRBJ1-5
TGTGCCACCAGCAAAATCCTAGCGGGGGTCACCGGGGAGCTGTTTTTT	CATSKILAGVTGELFF	TRBD2	NA	TRBV15	TRBJ2-2
TGTGCCAGCAAAGAGGACCAATACAATGAGCAGTTCTTC	CASKEDQYNEQFF	NA	NA	TRBV11-3	TRBJ2-1
TGTGCCAGCAGTTTTCGGGACACACAAAAAAACATTCAGTACTTC	CASSFRDTQKNIQYF	NA	NA	TRBV2	TRBJ2-4
TGTGCCTGGAATCGACTAGCTAGCACAGATACGCAGTATTTT	CAWNRLASTDTQYF	TRBD2	once	TRBV30	TRBJ2-3
TGTGCCAGCAGCTCGAGGGGGACGGGACTTTCACCCCTCCACTTT	CASSSRGTGLSPLHF	NA	NA	TRBV7-2	TRBJ1-6
TGTGCCAGCTCACCACCGATCCAGGCGAGCTCTGGAAACACCATATATTTT	CASSPPIQASSGNTIYF	NA	NA	TRBV18	TRBJ1-3
TGTGCCAGCAGTTACAGGGGCGCGGTTTTGAACACTGAAGCTTTCTTT	CASSYRGAVLNTEAFF	NA	NA	TRBV6-5	TRBJ1-1
TGTGCCAGCAGCCAAGAAAGGCGCTACACCTTC	CASSQERRYTF	NA	NA	TRBV3-1/TRBV3-2	TRBJ1-2
TGTGCCAGCAGCCAGAAAGGGGGAAATCAGCCCCAGCATTTT	CASSQKGGNQPQHF	NA	few	TRBV3-1/TRBV3-2	TRBJ1-5
TGTGCCAGCAGCGAAATCTCAACAGCGGGCACTGAAGCTTTCTTT	CASSEISTAGTEAFF	NA	NA	TRBV2	TRBJ1-1
TGTGCCAGCAGCCAAGGCGTCTTCTTGGGGGGATTGTCGTCCTACGAGCAGTACTTC	CASSQGVFLGGLSSYEQYF	NA	NA	TRBV4-2	TRBJ2-7
TGTGCCAGCAGCTTACAGACAGGGCTCTATGGCTACACCTTC	CASSLQTGLYGYTF	TRBD1	NA	TRBV5-5	TRBJ1-2
TGTGCCAGCAGTAATGGACAGGGAATCATCTCTGGAAACACCATATATTTT	CASSNGQGIISGNTIYF	TRBD1	NA	TRBV28	TRBJ1-3
TGTGCCAGCAGCTTATCGGCGCACGGGACTGAAGCTTTCTTT	CASSLSAHGTEAFF	NA	NA	TRBV7-3	TRBJ1-1
TGTGCCAGCACCACGGACAGCATTATCGGCTACACCTTC	CASTTDSIIGYTF	NA	NA	TRBV12-3/TRBV12-4	TRBJ1-2
TGTGCCAGCAGCTTAGTTGGGGGTGAGACCCAGTACTTC	CASSLVGGETQYF	NA	once	TRBV13	TRBJ2-5
TGTGCCAGCAGCCCCCTTAGGATAGGGACTGCTAACTATGGCTACACCTTC	CASSPLRIGTANYGYTF	NA	NA	TRBV9	TRBJ1-2
TGTGCCAGCAGCTCCTTAAATTCACCCCTCCACTTT	CASSSLNSPLHF	NA	NA	TRBV7-9	TRBJ1-6
TGTGCCAGCAGCCAAGAAAGTCCAGGGGGTGAAAAACTGTTTTTT	CASSQESPGGEKLFF	TRBD1	NA	TRBV3-1/TRBV3-2	TRBJ1-4
TGTGCCAGCAGTTCTCCAGGGAAGGGGATTGAAAAACTGTTTTTT	CASSSPGKGIEKLFF	NA	NA	TRBV11-3	TRBJ1-4
TGTGCCATCAGTGAGTCGGTGGCCCCCTATGGCTACACCTTC	CAISESVAPYGYTF	NA	NA	TRBV10-3	TRBJ1-2
TGTGCCAGCAGCAAAAGTTTTTCGTGGCGGGAGAGCTACGAGCAGTACTTC	CASSKSFSWRESYEQYF	NA	NA	TRBV21-1	TRBJ2-7
TGTGCCATCGACAGGGGTTACGAGCAGTACTTC	CAIDRGYEQYF	TRBD1	NA	TRBV10-3	TRBJ2-7
TGTGCCAGTACCGAGGGTCTGAACACTGAAGCTTTCTTT	CASTEGLNTEAFF	NA	NA	TRBV19	TRBJ1-1
TGTGCCACCAGTGATTCCCGGACAGGGGCGAGGCCCCAGCATTTT	CATSDSRTGARPQHF	TRBD1	NA	TRBV24-1	TRBJ1-5
TGTGCCAGCAGCGCCGGACAGAGCTCCTACAATGAGCAGTTCTTC	CASSAGQSSYNEQFF	NA	NA	TRBV9	TRBJ2-1
TGCGCCAGCAGCCATCGGTGGAGGGTACAGGACCAAGAGACCCAGTACTTC	CASSHRWRVQDQETQYF	NA	NA	TRBV5-1	TRBJ2-5
TGTGCCACCAGCCCATCGGGGGATACGCAGTATTTT	CATSPSGDTQYF	NA	NA	TRBV15	TRBJ2-3
TGTGCCAGCAGCCAATCGCGAGACAGGGAAGGGCAGCCCCAGCATTTT	CASSQSRDREGQPQHF	TRBD1	NA	TRBV16	TRBJ1-5
TGTGCCAGCAGTGAAGGGTCGGGGACTACTGAAGCTTTCTTT	CASSEGSGTTEAFF	NA	NA	TRBV6-1	TRBJ1-1
TGTGCCAGCAGCTTAGAATGGGACGAGGACTCTGGAAACACCATATATTTT	CASSLEWDEDSGNTIYF	NA	NA	TRBV7-4	TRBJ1-3
TGTGCCAGCAGCGGCGAACTAAGCCATACGCAGTATTTT	CASSGELSHTQYF	NA	NA	TRBV9	TRBJ2-3
TGTGCCTGGAGGACCTGGGGCTACACCTTC	CAWRTWGYTF	NA	NA	TRBV30	TRBJ1-2
TGTGCCAGTAGTCGGGCAGGGCCCTACGAGCAGTACTTC	CASSRAGPYEQYF	NA	NA	TRBV19	TRBJ2-7
TGTGCCAGCAGCCAAGCGCAGGGGCCAGATACGCAGTATTTT	CASSQAQGPDTQYF	NA	NA	TRBV3-1/TRBV3-2	TRBJ2-3
TGTGCCAGCAGCTGGAGGGGGGGGAGCACAGATACGCAGTATTTT	CASSWRGGSTDTQYF	NA	NA	TRBV7-6	TRBJ2-3